Below, 7 T cell receptor beta chains from the same sample are listed, as sequenced in a study of OX40 agonist ivuxolimab in advanced cancers. Repertoires were generated with immunoSEQ multiplex PCR, while TCRdb's copy carries only in-frame clones and drops some. The sample includes tens of thousands of clones, about 85% of them seen just once. Sequencing was performed on CD4+ or CD8+ T cells sorted from blood, taken in a trial of the OX40 agonist ivuxolimab. The receptors were gathered from an adult with an advanced solid tumor such as melanoma, head and neck, liver or kidney cancer.

This clone was observed once. The chain has TRBV6-5 and TRBJ1-5, with D unresolved. Germline V gene data show CDR1 as MNHEY and CDR2 as SVGAGI. The CDR3 consists of 16 residues. The germline V and J ends were trimmed by 0 bases and 1 base, with 10 bases remaining between them. In DNA, the CDR3 is TGTGCCAGCAGTTACTCCTCCCCTCAGAGCAATCAGCCCCAGCATTTT. Residues: CASSYSSPQSNQPQHF.

This clone was observed a few times. J is TRBJ2-2 and V is TRBV14; D ambiguous. In germline, CDR1 is SGHDN, CDR2 FVKESK. The CDR3 is 11 residues long. The germline V and J ends were trimmed by 1 base and 7 bases, with 1 base remaining between them. This CDR3 is CASSQGGELFF. The CDR3 nucleotides read TGTGCCAGCAGCCAAGGCGGGGAGCTGTTTTTT.

The V call is TRBV6-5, the J call TRBJ2-7, with D uncertain. The V end was cut by 7 bases, the J end by 5 bases, with 18 bases between. Germline lookup yields CDR1 MNHEY and CDR2 SVGAGI. This CDR3 region has 14 residues. This chain's CDR3 is CASTTDQIVHEQYF. CDR3 nucleotides: TGTGCCAGCACCACCGACCAAATAGTGCACGAGCAGTACTTC.

The gene calls are TRBV6-1 and TRBJ1-2, with D unclear. In germline, CDR1 is MNHNS, CDR2 SASEGT. Deletions cut 1 base from V and 4 bases from J, with 13 bases between. There are 15 residues in the CDR3. The CDR3 coding sequence is TGTGCCAGCAGTGAAGGAAAGGCCGGTTCCTATGGCTACACCTTC. Translating gives CASSEGKAGSYGYTF.

The rearrangement links TRBV6-1 to TRBJ2-3; 10 nucleotides align to TRBD1. The CDR3 loop spans 15 amino acids. The germline V gene has CDR1 MNHNS and CDR2 SASEGT. After removal of 0 bases from V and 4 bases from J, the junction contained 1 base not matched to a gene. The CDR3: CASSEATGGADTQYF. Here the CDR3 DNA reads TGTGCCAGCAGTGAAGCGACAGGGGGCGCAGATACGCAGTATTTT.

V and J are TRBV4-2 and TRBJ2-1, with 10 bases that match TRBD2. V trimming: 4 bases; J trimming: 4 bases; junction bases outside the gene matches: 13. This CDR3 has 18 residues. Germline lookup yields CDR1 LGHNA and CDR2 YNFKEQ. The CDR3 loop reads CASSPQEVRTSGYNEQFF. DNA for the CDR3: TGTGCCAGCAGCCCGCAAGAGGTCCGGACTAGCGGTTACAATGAGCAGTTCTTC.

The V and J genes are TRBV19 and TRBJ2-2; 7 bases are shared with TRBD1. The CDR3 runs to 15 residues. The junction had 5 bases not matched to a gene; V was cut back by 7 bases and J by 0 bases. Germline V gene sequence: CDR1 LNHDA, CDR2 SQIVND (reference sequence). The CDR3 nucleotides are TGTGCCAGTACCCGGACAGGAACGAACACCGGGGAGCTGTTTTTT. Residues: CASTRTGTNTGELFF. Full variable domain (outside the CDR3, taken from reference TRBV19 and TRBJ2-2): DGGITQSPKYLFRKEGQNVTLSCEQNLNHDAMYWYRQDPGQGLRLIYYSQIVNDFQKGDIAEGYSVSREKKESFPLTVTSAQKNPTAFYLCASTRTGTNTGELFFGEGSRLTVL.